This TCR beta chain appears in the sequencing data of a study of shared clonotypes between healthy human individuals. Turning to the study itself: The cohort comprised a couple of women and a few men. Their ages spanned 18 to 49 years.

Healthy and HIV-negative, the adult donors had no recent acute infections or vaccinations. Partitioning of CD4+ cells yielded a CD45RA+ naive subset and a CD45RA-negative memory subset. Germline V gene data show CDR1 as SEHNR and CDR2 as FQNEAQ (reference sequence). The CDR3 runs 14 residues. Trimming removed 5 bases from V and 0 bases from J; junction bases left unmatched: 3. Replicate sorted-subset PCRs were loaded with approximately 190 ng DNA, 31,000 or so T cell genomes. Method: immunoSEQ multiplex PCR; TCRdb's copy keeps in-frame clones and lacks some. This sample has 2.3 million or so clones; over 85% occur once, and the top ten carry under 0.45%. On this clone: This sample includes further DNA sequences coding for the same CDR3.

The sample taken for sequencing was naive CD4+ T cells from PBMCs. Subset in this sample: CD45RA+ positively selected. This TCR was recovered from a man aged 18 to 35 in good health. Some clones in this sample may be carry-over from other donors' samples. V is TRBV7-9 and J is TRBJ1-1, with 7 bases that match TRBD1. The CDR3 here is CASSRGQMNTEAFF. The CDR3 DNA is TGTGCCAGCAGCCGGGGACAGATGAACACTGAAGCTTTCTTT.